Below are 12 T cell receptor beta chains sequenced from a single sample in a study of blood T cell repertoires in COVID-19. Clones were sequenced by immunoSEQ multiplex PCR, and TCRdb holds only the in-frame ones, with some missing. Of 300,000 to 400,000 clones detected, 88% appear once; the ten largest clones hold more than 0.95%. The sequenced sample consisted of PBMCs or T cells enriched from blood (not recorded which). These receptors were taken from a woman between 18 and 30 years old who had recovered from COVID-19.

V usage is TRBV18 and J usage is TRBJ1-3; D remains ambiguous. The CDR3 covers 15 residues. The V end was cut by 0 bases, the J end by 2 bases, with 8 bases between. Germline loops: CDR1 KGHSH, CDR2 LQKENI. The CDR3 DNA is TGTGCCAGCTCACCACCAGGCAGGACTGGAAACACCATATATTTT. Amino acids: CASSPPGRTGNTIYF.

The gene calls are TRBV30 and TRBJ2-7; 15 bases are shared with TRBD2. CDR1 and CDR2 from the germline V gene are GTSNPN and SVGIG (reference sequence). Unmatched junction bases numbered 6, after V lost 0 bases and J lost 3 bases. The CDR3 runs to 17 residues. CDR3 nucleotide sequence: TGTGCCTGGAGTGTCGGGTGGACTAGCGGGGGGGTCTACGAGCAGTACTTC. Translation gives CAWSVGWTSGGVYEQYF.

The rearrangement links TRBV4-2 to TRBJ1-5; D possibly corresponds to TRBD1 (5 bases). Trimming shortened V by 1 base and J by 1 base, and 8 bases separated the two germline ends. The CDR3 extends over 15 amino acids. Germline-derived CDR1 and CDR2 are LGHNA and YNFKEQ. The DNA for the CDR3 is TGTGCCAGCAGCCAAGGACAGCTAAGCAATCAGCCCCAGCATTTT. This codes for CASSQGQLSNQPQHF.

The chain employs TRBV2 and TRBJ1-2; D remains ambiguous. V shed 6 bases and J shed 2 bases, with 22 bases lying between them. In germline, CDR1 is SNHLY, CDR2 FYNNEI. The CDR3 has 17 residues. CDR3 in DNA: TGTGCCAGCAGGGGCATCGGAGTGTTAGGAGGGAACTATGGCTACACCTTC. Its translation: CASRGIGVLGGNYGYTF.

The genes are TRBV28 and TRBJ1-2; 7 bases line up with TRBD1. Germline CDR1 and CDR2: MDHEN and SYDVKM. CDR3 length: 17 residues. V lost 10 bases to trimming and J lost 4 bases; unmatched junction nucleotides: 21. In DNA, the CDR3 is TGTGCCACCCTGATATTCTCTGACAGGGAGGAGGGCTATGGCTACACCTTC. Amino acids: CATLIFSDREEGYGYTF.

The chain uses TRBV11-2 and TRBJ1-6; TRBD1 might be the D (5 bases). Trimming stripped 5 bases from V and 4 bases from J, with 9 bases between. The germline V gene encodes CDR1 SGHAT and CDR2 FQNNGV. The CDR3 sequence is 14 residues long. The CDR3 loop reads CASSMEGYNSPLHF. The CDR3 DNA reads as TGTGCCAGCAGCATGGAGGGGTATAATTCACCCCTCCACTTT.

The DNA for the CDR3 is TGTGCCAGCAGTGAGGACGGGGATATAGCCAAAAACATTCAGTACTTC. Residues: CASSEDGDIAKNIQYF. V is TRBV2 and J is TRBJ2-4; weak D call: TRBD2 (5 bases). CDR3 length: 16 amino acids. The V gene's germline CDR1 is SNHLY and CDR2 FYNNEI. The ends were cut back, 3 bases at V and 0 bases at J, with 12 bases in the middle. Full variable domain (missing parts from reference TRBV2 and TRBJ2-4): EPEVTQTPSHQVTQMGQEVILRCVPISNHLYFYWYRQILGQKVEFLVSFYNNEISEKSEIFDDQFSVERPDGSNFTLKIRSTKLEDSAMYFCASSEDGDIAKNIQYFGAGTRLSVL.

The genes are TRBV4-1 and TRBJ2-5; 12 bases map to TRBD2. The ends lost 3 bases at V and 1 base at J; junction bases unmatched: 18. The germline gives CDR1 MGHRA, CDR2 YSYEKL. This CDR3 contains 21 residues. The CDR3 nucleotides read TGCGCCAGCAGCCATCCGAGAGGGGCGCTAGCGGGGGGGCCGGGCCAAGAGACCCAGTACTTC. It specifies CASSHPRGALAGGPGQETQYF.

Here the CDR3 DNA reads TGTGCCAGCAGTTACGAGGGTTACTCTGGAAACACCATATATTTT. Translating gives CASSYEGYSGNTIYF. This chain uses TRBV6-6 with TRBJ1-3; the D is unclear. This CDR3 has 15 residues. The V end lost 2 bases, the J end lost 0 bases, and 8 bases lay between the germline ends. Germline assignment: CDR1 MNHNY and CDR2 SVGAGI (reference sequence).

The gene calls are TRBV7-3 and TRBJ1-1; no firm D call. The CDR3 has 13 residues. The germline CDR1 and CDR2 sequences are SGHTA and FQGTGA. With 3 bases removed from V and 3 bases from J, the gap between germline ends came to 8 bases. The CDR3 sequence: CASSFRVDTEAFF. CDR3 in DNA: TGTGCCAGCAGCTTCCGGGTGGACACTGAAGCTTTCTTT.

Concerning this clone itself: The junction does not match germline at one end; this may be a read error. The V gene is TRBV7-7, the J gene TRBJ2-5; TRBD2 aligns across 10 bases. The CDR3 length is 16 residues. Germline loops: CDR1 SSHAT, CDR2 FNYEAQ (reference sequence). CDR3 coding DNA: TGTGCTAGCAGCCCCATAGCGGGGGGAGGTCAAGAGACCCAGTACTTC. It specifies CASSPIAGGGQETQYF.

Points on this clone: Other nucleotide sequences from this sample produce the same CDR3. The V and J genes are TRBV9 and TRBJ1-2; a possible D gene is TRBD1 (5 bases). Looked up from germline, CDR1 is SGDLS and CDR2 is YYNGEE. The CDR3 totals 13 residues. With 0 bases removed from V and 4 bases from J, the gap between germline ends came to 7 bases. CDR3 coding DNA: TGTGCCAGCAGCGTAGCTGGGGCCTATGGCTACACCTTC. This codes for CASSVAGAYGYTF.